This is a list of T cell receptor beta chains from one sample in a study of blood T cell repertoires in COVID-19. Profiled with immunoSEQ multiplex PCR; TCRdb holds only in-frame clones, not every one. The table has about 85,000 clones, 90% seen once. Sequencing used peripheral blood. The receptors derive from a woman aged 80 or over with active or convalescent COVID-19. Each CDR3 is given with its conserved first and last residue. D genes are given only for firm matches. The size field is filled for only some rows; it gives once, few, many or a size class.

v_call	j_call	d_call	clone_size	cdr3_nt	cdr3_aa
TRBV28	TRBJ2-7	TRBD2	.	TGTGCCAGCAGTCCAACCGGGACTAGCGGGTACGAGCAGTACTTC	CASSPTGTSGYEQYF
TRBV2	TRBJ1-1	.	.	TGTGCCAGCAGTGAACGGTATCTAGACCCTGAAGCTTTCTTT	CASSERYLDPEAFF
TRBV27	TRBJ2-2	TRBD1	.	TGTGCCAGCAGTTTACTGCGGACAGGGACAGTTCGCACCGGGGAGCTGTTTTTT	CASSLLRTGTVRTGELFF
TRBV14	TRBJ1-2	TRBD1	.	TGTGCCAGCAGCCAAGCTCTAATCGGGACAGGGTATGGCTACACCTTC	CASSQALIGTGYGYTF
TRBV7-8	TRBJ2-7	TRBD1	.	TGTGCCAGCAGCCCCTGGGACAGCAGCTCCTACGAGCAGTACTTC	CASSPWDSSSYEQYF
TRBV3-1/TRBV3-2	TRBJ2-1	TRBD2	.	TGTGCCAGCAGCCAGTCTAGCGGGAGGGCCAGAGAGTTCTTC	CASSQSSGRAREFF
TRBV6-5	TRBJ2-3	.	.	TGTGCCAGCAGCGACCGACAGGTCTATCCAGATACGCAGTATTTT	CASSDRQVYPDTQYF
TRBV19	TRBJ2-7	.	.	TGTGCCAGTAGTAGAGGGTCCGGACAGTGGATCGAGCAGTACTTC	CASSRGSGQWIEQYF
TRBV7-2	TRBJ2-3	.	.	TGTGCCAGCAGCCCCCTCTTTGAGGATACGCAGTATTTT	CASSPLFEDTQYF
TRBV6-2/TRBV6-3	TRBJ2-1	TRBD2	.	TGTGCCAGCAGTTACAGACCGCGGGAGGGCTCCTACAATGAGCAGTTCTTC	CASSYRPREGSYNEQFF
TRBV28	TRBJ1-1	.	.	TGTGCCACCCACGGGGGGCGGGATGGGTACACTGAAGCTTTCTTT	CATHGGRDGYTEAFF
TRBV7-8	TRBJ2-1	.	.	TGTGCCAGCAGCTTAGTCCCGGAGAGCTCCTACAATGAGCAGTTCTTC	CASSLVPESSYNEQFF
TRBV19	TRBJ1-5	.	.	TGTGCCAGTAGTCACAGGGTCGGAAATCAGCCCCAGCATTTT	CASSHRVGNQPQHF
TRBV6-6	TRBJ2-1	.	.	TGTGCCACCCGGCTTGGCGGGACCGACTACAATGAGCAGTTCTTC	CATRLGGTDYNEQFF
TRBV11-3	TRBJ2-1	TRBD1	.	TGTGCCAGCAGCTTAGTGGGGGGACAGGGGGCGAATGAGCAGTTCTTC	CASSLVGGQGANEQFF
TRBV7-2	TRBJ2-3	TRBD1	.	TGTGCCAGCAGCGGACAGGGACCTCCAGATACGCAGTATTTT	CASSGQGPPDTQYF
TRBV7-9	TRBJ1-5	.	.	TGTGCCAGCAGCTTAGTGGGACACAAAAACAGCAATCAGCCCCAGCATTTT	CASSLVGHKNSNQPQHF
TRBV12-5	TRBJ2-5	.	.	TGTGCTAGTGGTTTGGGACAGGCCCAAGAGACCCAGTACTTC	CASGLGQAQETQYF
TRBV6-2/TRBV6-3	TRBJ2-3	TRBD2	.	TGTGCCAGCAGTTACCCTACTAGCGGAGGATTCACAGATACGCAGTATTTT	CASSYPTSGGFTDTQYF
TRBV28	TRBJ2-7	TRBD1	.	TGTGCCAGCAGGGGGAGGGGACAGGGAGGGCTCGAGCAGTACTTC	CASRGRGQGGLEQYF
TRBV6-2/TRBV6-3	TRBJ1-2	.	.	TGTGCCAGCAGTATCAATACAGGGCTCGGCTACACCTTC	CASSINTGLGYTF
TRBV6-5	TRBJ2-1	TRBD2	.	TGTGCCAGCAGAGCGGGGGTCTACAATGAGCAGTTCTTC	CASRAGVYNEQFF
TRBV6-2/TRBV6-3	TRBJ2-7	.	once	TGTGCCAGCAGTTACCCCCCATGGCTCGCCTACGAGCAGTACTTC	CASSYPPWLAYEQYF
TRBV9	TRBJ1-1	TRBD1	once	TGTGCCAGCAGCGTAGGGGTGACAGGGGGCTTAGACAGCACTGAAGCTTTCTTT	CASSVGVTGGLDSTEAFF
TRBV24-1	TRBJ2-2	.	few	TGTGCCACCAGTGAGACAGGTGGGAACACCGGGGAGCTGTTTTTT	CATSETGGNTGELFF
TRBV28	TRBJ2-4	TRBD2	.	TGTGCCAGCAGTGAACCGACTAGCGGGAGGGCCAAAAACATTCAGTACTTC	CASSEPTSGRAKNIQYF
TRBV28	TRBJ2-7	TRBD2	.	TGTGCCAGCAGTTTATATGTGGGTACGGGGGGGCCGAGCTCCTACGAGCAGTACTTC	CASSLYVGTGGPSSYEQYF
TRBV4-3	TRBJ2-7	TRBD1	once	TGCGCCAGCAGCCGAGACAGGGGTCCCTACGAGCAGTACTTC	CASSRDRGPYEQYF
TRBV12-5	TRBJ1-2	.	.	TGTGCTAGTGGTTTGTCGGGAGGGGTCCTCCCTAACTATGGCTACACCTTC	CASGLSGGVLPNYGYTF
TRBV6-2/TRBV6-3	TRBJ2-1	TRBD2	.	TGTGCCAGCAGCCCCCGGGAGGCCTCCTACAATGAGCAGTTCTTC	CASSPREASYNEQFF
TRBV7-9	TRBJ2-3	TRBD1	once	TGTGCCAGCAGCACGGGACAGGGGATAGAAAACACAGATACGCAGTATTTT	CASSTGQGIENTDTQYF
TRBV7-2	TRBJ2-3	.	.	TGTGCCAGCAGCCATCGCACAGATACGCAGTATTTT	CASSHRTDTQYF
TRBV19	TRBJ1-5	TRBD1	.	TGTGCCAGTAGTATTCAGGGGACAGGGGGAGATCAGCCCCAGCATTTT	CASSIQGTGGDQPQHF
TRBV4-1	TRBJ1-1	.	.	TGCGCCAGCAGCCAAACAGGGTCGGGGAACACTGAAGCTTTCTTT	CASSQTGSGNTEAFF
TRBV6-5	TRBJ1-4	.	.	TGTGCCAGCAGTTACTCCCAATCCACAGTGGGTGAAAAACTGTTTTTT	CASSYSQSTVGEKLFF
TRBV7-9	TRBJ2-2	TRBD1	.	TGTGCCAGCAGCTTAACGGCAGGGGGCACCGGGGAGCTGTTTTTT	CASSLTAGGTGELFF
TRBV19	TRBJ2-1	TRBD2	.	TGTGCCAGTAGTATAGAGCGTAGGAGAACGGGAGGTGAGCAGTTCTTC	CASSIERRRTGGEQFF
TRBV28	TRBJ1-6	TRBD1	once	TGTGCCAGCAGTCCCGGGACAGGATGGCCCCTCCACTTT	CASSPGTGWPLHF
TRBV6-5	TRBJ1-1	TRBD1	.	TGTGCCAGCAGTAGACAGGGAACCACTGAAGCTTTCTTT	CASSRQGTTEAFF
TRBV10-3	TRBJ2-7	TRBD2	.	TGTGCCATCAGTGAGACTAGCGGGAGGTCCTACGAGCAGTACTTC	CAISETSGRSYEQYF
TRBV9	TRBJ2-5	.	once	TGTGCCAGCAGCGTAGGATCCTCTCCCTCGCGGGAGACCCAGTACTTC	CASSVGSSPSRETQYF
TRBV19	TRBJ2-3	TRBD2	.	TGTGCCAGTAGTATCGGTAGCGGGAACACAGATACGCAGTATTTT	CASSIGSGNTDTQYF
TRBV5-8	TRBJ2-7	.	.	TGTGCCAGCAGCTCCTGGGTCACCGACAGGACCTACGAGCAGTACTTC	CASSSWVTDRTYEQYF
TRBV27	TRBJ2-5	.	.	TGTGCCAGCAGTCCGGTTGAGAGGATAAAAGAGACCCAGTACTTC	CASSPVERIKETQYF
TRBV7-9	TRBJ1-5	.	few	TGTGCCAGCAGCATTGAGGGAAATCAGCCCCAGCATTTT	CASSIEGNQPQHF
TRBV6-6	TRBJ2-7	TRBD1	.	TGTGCCAGCGGTCGGGACAGGTCATACGAGCAGTACTTC	CASGRDRSYEQYF
TRBV5-8	TRBJ1-5	TRBD1	.	TGTGCCAGCAGCTCGGACAGGGGTCGCAATCAGCCCCAGCATTTT	CASSSDRGRNQPQHF
TRBV7-3	TRBJ2-2	TRBD2	.	TGTGCCAGCAGCTTCCTAGCGGGAGGGCAAGACACCGGGGAGCTGTTTTTT	CASSFLAGGQDTGELFF
TRBV19	TRBJ2-1	.	.	TGTGCCAGTAGTAAGAACAGGGTCTACAATGAGCAGTTCTTC	CASSKNRVYNEQFF
TRBV19	TRBJ2-1	TRBD1	.	TGTGCCAGTAGGGACAGGGGGCGCTTGGATGAGCAGTTCTTC	CASRDRGRLDEQFF
TRBV7-3	TRBJ2-3	.	.	TGTGCCAGCAGCTTATTCGGGGCAGATACGCAGTATTTT	CASSLFGADTQYF
TRBV18	TRBJ2-7	TRBD2	once	TGTGCCAGCTCACCACTGCTAGCGGGAGGTTACGAGCAGTACTTC	CASSPLLAGGYEQYF
TRBV2	TRBJ1-4	.	.	TGTGCCAGCAGTAGGGGAGGTGGTAATGAAAAACTGTTTTTT	CASSRGGGNEKLFF